These 18 T cell receptor beta chains originate from one sample sequenced in a study of blood T cell repertoires in COVID-19. The repertoire was sequenced with immunoSEQ multiplex PCR; TCRdb's copy has only in-frame clones and lacks some. The sample consists of 45,000 to 50,000 clones, around nine tenths of them appearing once. The sample was peripheral blood. These receptors all come from a man aged 45-65 years with acute or convalescent COVID-19.

The chain links TRBV6-5 to TRBJ1-1; no clear D gene. V dropped 2 bases and J dropped 8 bases, with 12 bases sitting between them. The CDR3 consists of 13 residues. Germline assignment: CDR1 MNHEY and CDR2 SVGAGI. The DNA of the CDR3 is TGTGCCAGCAGTTACAATGCGGAATCCGAAGCTTTCTTT. Its protein product is CASSYNAESEAFF.

The chain is built from TRBV12-5 and TRBJ2-3, with D possibly TRBD2 on 5 matching bases. This CDR3 has 16 amino acids. Trimming left V 6 bases short and J 1 base short, with 17 bases between. From germline, CDR1 is LGHNT and CDR2 FRNRAP. The chain's CDR3 is CASGLLSGSGTDTQYF. CDR3 in DNA: TGTGCTAGTGGACTTCTTTCGGGGAGCGGCACAGATACGCAGTATTTT.

This chain links TRBV27 with TRBJ1-1; weak D call: TRBD1 (5 bases). CDR1 is MNHEY and CDR2 is SMNVEV in the germline V gene (reference sequence). This CDR3 comprises 13 residues. V dropped 4 bases and J dropped 7 bases, with 13 bases sitting between them. CDR3 in DNA: TGTGCCAGCAGTTCGGGGGGGAGAAATGAAGCTTTCTTT. This codes for CASSSGGRNEAFF.

Here the CDR3 reads CASSLGHMNTEAFF. For the CDR3, the DNA is TGCGCCAGCAGCTTGGGACACATGAACACTGAAGCTTTCTTT. The chain combines TRBV5-1 with TRBJ1-1; D gene uncertain. This CDR3 spans 14 amino acids. The V gene lost 0 bases and the J gene lost 0 bases, with 6 bases spanning the gap. Germline assignment: CDR1 SGHRS and CDR2 YFSETQ. Full variable domain (rest looked up from reference TRBV5-1 and TRBJ1-1): KAGVTQTPRYLIKTRGQQVTLSCSPISGHRSVSWYQQTPGQGLQFLFEYFSETQRNKGNFPGRFSGRQFSNSRSEMNVSTLELGDSALYLCASSLGHMNTEAFFGQGTRLTVV.

The chain links TRBV3-1 (or the pseudogene TRBV3-2) to TRBJ2-1, with D tentatively TRBD1 (6 bases). Trimming pared 0 bases from V and 9 bases from J, leaving 18 bases between. Germline V gives CDR1 LGHDT, CDR2 YNNKEL (reference sequence). The length of the CDR3 is 16 residues. CDR3 in amino acids: CASSQDPGSLGGEQFF. CDR3 nucleotide sequence: TGTGCCAGCAGCCAAGACCCAGGCTCCTTAGGGGGTGAGCAGTTCTTC.

V usage is TRBV5-1 and J usage is TRBJ1-5, with TRBD1 matching 7 bases. The CDR3 covers 14 residues. With 4 bases clipped from V and 3 bases from J, the junction kept 4 bases outside the gene matches. Germline-derived CDR1 and CDR2 are SGHRS and YFSETQ. In DNA, the CDR3 is TGCGCCAGCAGCCTCGGGACAGTCAATCAGCCCCAGCATTTT. It encodes CASSLGTVNQPQHF.

The chain links TRBV7-2 to TRBJ2-7; 7 bases are a match to TRBD1. Looked up from germline, CDR1 is SGHTA and CDR2 is FQGNSA. The CDR3 consists of 15 residues. The V and J ends lost 1 base and 3 bases, in that order; junction bases with no gene match: 6. This CDR3 reads CASSLVGGASYEQYF. The CDR3 DNA reads TGTGCCAGCAGCTTAGTAGGGGGCGCCAGCTACGAGCAGTACTTC.

This clone was detected only once. The rearrangement links TRBV5-4 to TRBJ2-1, with 7 bases fitting TRBD2. Germline V gene data show CDR1 as SGHNT and CDR2 as YYREEE (reference sequence). The CDR3 has 16 amino acids. Trimming cost V 3 bases and J 4 bases; bases outside gene matches: 10. This CDR3 reads CASSSRGSGVYNEQFF. CDR3 nucleotide sequence: TGTGCCAGCAGCTCCCGGGGGAGCGGGGTTTACAATGAGCAGTTCTTC.

This chain joins TRBV7-8 and TRBJ2-7; tentatively, D is TRBD2 (5 bases). Germline V gene lookup returns CDR1 SGHVS and CDR2 FQNEAQ. Trimming took off 2 bases at V and 2 bases at J, with 10 bases between the two ends. CDR3 length equals 14 residues. CDR3 in DNA: TGTGCCAGCAGCTTACTAGCCGCAACCTACGAGCAGTACTTC. Protein sequence: CASSLLAATYEQYF.

The V call is TRBV6-5, the J call TRBJ1-6; a weak D match, TRBD1 (6 bases). The CDR3 has 15 residues. Per germline, CDR1 MNHEY and CDR2 SVGAGI. Between the trimmed V and J ends, which lost 2 bases and 10 bases, there was a span of 15 bases. The CDR3 coding sequence is TGTGCCAGCAGTTACCTCGGGCAGGGGAAATCACCCCTCCACTTT. Residues: CASSYLGQGKSPLHF.

The rearrangement joins TRBV19 to TRBJ2-1, with D perhaps matching TRBD2 (5 bases). The CDR3 is 14 amino acids. Germline V gene data show CDR1 as LNHDA and CDR2 as SQIVND (reference sequence). Trimming took off 7 bases at V and 6 bases at J, with 16 bases between the two ends. CDR3 DNA sequence: TGTGCCAGTAAACGGGATCATCAGTTCAATGAGCAGTTCTTC. Translated, it gives CASKRDHQFNEQFF.

The CDR3 DNA follows: TGCAGCGTTGACACGGGGATGAACACTGAAGCTTTCTTT. Translation gives CSVDTGMNTEAFF. This rearrangement joins TRBV29-1 to TRBJ1-1, with D unclear. The CDR3 length is 13 residues. Germline V gives CDR1 SQVTM, CDR2 ANQGSEA. The V gene lost 3 bases and the J gene lost 0 bases, with 8 bases spanning the gap.

This chain links TRBV4-2 with TRBJ2-7; maybe TRBD2 (6 bases). CDR3 length: 14 amino acids. Germline V gives CDR1 LGHNA, CDR2 YNFKEQ. V was clipped by 3 bases and J by 10 bases, with 19 bases between them. The CDR3 reads CASSQERTGAEQYF. In DNA, the CDR3 is TGTGCCAGCAGCCAGGAGAGGACGGGAGCGGAACAGTACTTC.

V gene TRBV5-1 combines with J gene TRBJ1-5; D is uncertain. V was trimmed by 1 base and J by 2 bases, leaving 10 bases between them. CDR1 is SGHRS, CDR2 YFSETQ, per germline. CDR3 length: 15 residues. The CDR3 loop is CASSLFGQGNQPQHF. In DNA form, the CDR3 reads TGCGCCAGCAGCTTGTTCGGCCAGGGCAATCAGCCCCAGCATTTT.

This rearrangement joins TRBV29-1 to TRBJ1-1; possible D gene TRBD1, 5 bases. The CDR3 runs 13 residues. With 7 bases removed from V and 1 base from J, the gap between germline ends came to 13 bases. Germline lookup yields CDR1 SQVTM and CDR2 ANQGSEA. CDR3 sequence: CSAHGQGNTEAFF. For the CDR3, the DNA is TGCAGCGCCCACGGGCAGGGGAACACTGAAGCTTTCTTT.

As DNA, the CDR3 is TGCGCCAGCAGCCCCGGGGGGTATGGTGGCTACACCTTC. Translated: CASSPGGYGGYTF. This chain connects TRBV5-1 to TRBJ1-2; tentatively, D is TRBD1 (5 bases). The germline V gene encodes CDR1 SGHRS and CDR2 YFSETQ. This CDR3 is 13 amino acids long. V gave up 4 bases and J gave up 7 bases, with 14 bases separating them.

The V call is TRBV19, the J call TRBJ1-2; D is undetermined. CDR1 and CDR2 (germline): LNHDA, SQIVND (reference sequence). The CDR3 consists of 13 residues. V shed 5 bases and J shed 4 bases, with 11 bases lying between them. The CDR3 reads CASSPAGGYGYTF. The CDR3 coding sequence is TGTGCCAGTAGTCCGGCGGGAGGCTATGGCTACACCTTC.

The genes are TRBV28 and TRBJ2-4; TRBD1 matches 7 bases. Looked up from germline, CDR1 is MDHEN and CDR2 is SYDVKM. This CDR3 has 14 residues. After removal of 4 bases from V and 3 bases from J, the junction contained 3 bases not matched to a gene. CDR3 bases: TGTGCCAGCAGTTGGGGACAGAACAAAAACATTCAGTACTTC. This sequence encodes CASSWGQNKNIQYF. Full variable domain (outside the CDR3, taken from reference TRBV28 and TRBJ2-4): DVKVTQSSRYLVKRTGEKVFLECVQDMDHENMFWYRQDPGLGLRLIYFSYDVKMKEKGDIPEGYSVSREKKERFSLILESASTNQTSMYLCASSWGQNKNIQYFGAGTRLSVL.